A selection of T cell receptor beta chains follows, all from one sample in a study of blood T cell repertoires in COVID-19. The data were produced by immunoSEQ multiplex PCR, yet TCRdb's version contains in-frame clones alone and is incomplete. The table shows around 320,000 clones, with roughly 87% occurring only once. Sequencing input: peripheral blood. These receptors all stem from a man between 18 and 35 years old with active or convalescent COVID-19. The CDR3 runs from the conserved cysteine through the conserved F or W. The D gene is left open where the match is weak. Expanded clones are given a class, and other clones once, few, many or no size at all.

clone_size,j_call,d_call,v_call,cdr3_nt,cdr3_aa
NA,TRBJ2-7,TRBD1,TRBV5-5,TGTGCCAGCAGCCGAGACAGGGGAGGATTCCACGAGCAGTACTTC,CASSRDRGGFHEQYF
NA,TRBJ2-1,NA,TRBV7-2,TGTGCCAGCAGCCCCGTGGGGGCCAATGAGCAGTTCTTC,CASSPVGANEQFF
once,TRBJ2-7,TRBD1,TRBV6-5,TGTGCCAGCAGTTACTCGACCGGACAGGCTACCTACGAGCAGTACTTC,CASSYSTGQATYEQYF
NA,TRBJ1-2,NA,TRBV27,TGTGCCAGCAGTTTAAAGGGGCAGGGGTATGGCTACACCTTC,CASSLKGQGYGYTF
NA,TRBJ2-2,TRBD2,TRBV5-8,TGTGCCAGCAGCTTGGTTTTCAGCGGGGGAAACACCGGGGAGCTGTTTTTT,CASSLVFSGGNTGELFF
NA,TRBJ2-7,NA,TRBV5-6,TGTGCCAGCAGCTTCTATGGGGGCTCGTACGAGCAGTACTTC,CASSFYGGSYEQYF
NA,TRBJ2-5,NA,TRBV28,TGTGCCAGCAGTCTCCAAGAGACCCAGTACTTC,CASSLQETQYF
NA,TRBJ2-5,TRBD2,TRBV27,TGTGCCAGCAGTTTAACCGGACTAGCGAAGACCCAGTACTTC,CASSLTGLAKTQYF
NA,TRBJ1-2,NA,TRBV6-1,TGTGCCAGCAGTGATGTATACATGCCCGAGGTGGATGGCTACACCTTC,CASSDVYMPEVDGYTF
NA,TRBJ2-1,NA,TRBV19,TGTGCCAGTAAGACCGAGGGAGAGTATTCCGATGAGCAGTTCTTC,CASKTEGEYSDEQFF
NA,TRBJ2-3,TRBD1,TRBV25-1,TGTGCCAGCCTTGACAGGGGGCGTGCTGCAGATACGCAGTATTTT,CASLDRGRAADTQYF
NA,TRBJ2-7,TRBD2,TRBV6-6,TGTGCCAGCAGTTCCGGACTAGCGGGAGGGTCGCAGTACTTC,CASSSGLAGGSQYF
NA,TRBJ2-3,NA,TRBV28,TGTGCCAGCTGGCGGAGGAACACAGATACGCAGTATTTT,CASWRRNTDTQYF
NA,TRBJ2-1,TRBD1,TRBV27,TGTGCCAGCAGTTCCCGACAGGGTGGACCCTACAATGAGCAGTTCTTC,CASSSRQGGPYNEQFF
NA,TRBJ1-6,NA,TRBV20-1,TGCAGTGCTAGTCCCAGGGAAGCTTCACCCCTCCACTTT,CSASPREASPLHF
NA,TRBJ2-1,TRBD2,TRBV7-8,TGTGCCAGCAGCGACGGGACTAGCGGGAGTATCCAGTTCTTC,CASSDGTSGSIQFF
NA,TRBJ2-7,NA,TRBV6-2/TRBV6-3,TGTGCCAGCAGTTACGTTCGGCAGGGTGGAGGGGAGCAGTACTTC,CASSYVRQGGGEQYF
NA,TRBJ2-1,TRBD2,TRBV28,TGTGCCAGCAGTCCCTCGGGAGCGGGAGGGTTGCATGAGCAGTTCTTC,CASSPSGAGGLHEQFF
NA,TRBJ1-3,NA,TRBV7-9,TGTGCCAGCAGCCACGTCGGGGGGAGCTCTGGAAACACCATATATTTT,CASSHVGGSSGNTIYF
NA,TRBJ2-1,TRBD2,TRBV15,TGTGCCACCAGCAGGGGACTAGCGGGAGTTGTTGAGCAGTTCTTC,CATSRGLAGVVEQFF
NA,TRBJ2-3,TRBD2,TRBV9,TGTGCCAGCAGCGTAGAGCGGACTAGCGTCCCAGATACGCAGTATTTT,CASSVERTSVPDTQYF
NA,TRBJ2-5,NA,TRBV2,TGTGCCAGCGGCGGAGTTCAAGAGACCCAGTACTTC,CASGGVQETQYF
once,TRBJ2-7,TRBD1,TRBV28,TGTGCCAGCAGCCCTGGACAGGGTAGAAAGCAGTACTTC,CASSPGQGRKQYF
NA,TRBJ2-1,TRBD2,TRBV15,TGTGCCACCAGCAGAGCCCCCTTGGGCGGGGGAAACAATGAGCAGTTCTTC,CATSRAPLGGGNNEQFF
NA,TRBJ1-6,NA,TRBV2,TGTGCCAGCAGTGACAGAATTTCACCCCTCCACTTT,CASSDRISPLHF
NA,TRBJ2-1,NA,TRBV3-1/TRBV3-2,TGTGCCAGCAGCAGGGGCAATGAGCAGTTCTTC,CASSRGNEQFF
once,TRBJ2-2,NA,TRBV11-3,TGTGCCAGCAGCTTAGATCCCTGGACAAGTCCGAACACCGGGGAGCTGTTTTTT,CASSLDPWTSPNTGELFF
NA,TRBJ2-6,NA,TRBV27,TGTGCCAGCAGCCTTACAGGCTCTGGGGCCAACGTCCTGACTTTC,CASSLTGSGANVLTF
once,TRBJ1-5,TRBD1,TRBV27,TGTGCCAGCACCCCGATCGGACAGGTCTCCCTTCAGCCCCAGCATTTT,CASTPIGQVSLQPQHF
NA,TRBJ1-6,NA,TRBV6-5,TGTGCCAGCAGTTACCGGACATGGACCTATAATTCACCCCTCCACTTT,CASSYRTWTYNSPLHF
NA,TRBJ2-1,TRBD2,TRBV6-5,TGTGCCAGCAGTCAACTAGCGGGATTCTACAATGAGCAGTTCTTC,CASSQLAGFYNEQFF
NA,TRBJ2-7,NA,TRBV28,TGTGCCAGCAGCATAACTAGCTACGAGCAGTACTTC,CASSITSYEQYF
NA,TRBJ2-5,TRBD1,TRBV10-3,TGTGCCATCAGTGACCGGACAGGGGGCGCGGAGACCCAGTACTTC,CAISDRTGGAETQYF
once,TRBJ2-4,NA,TRBV28,TGTGCCAGCAGTACCCGGACACACCTAGCCAAAAACATTCAGTACTTC,CASSTRTHLAKNIQYF
NA,TRBJ2-1,NA,TRBV14,TGTGCCAGCAGCCATTTAGCAGTCGACAGCTCCTACAATGAGCAGTTCTTC,CASSHLAVDSSYNEQFF
few,TRBJ2-7,TRBD2,TRBV19,TGTGCCAGTAGTGTAGCGGGGGACTACGAGCAGTACTTC,CASSVAGDYEQYF
NA,TRBJ2-7,NA,TRBV7-9,TGTGCCAGCAGCGCCGGGAACATAGCGTTCCACGAGCAGTACTTC,CASSAGNIAFHEQYF
NA,TRBJ1-6,NA,TRBV28,TGTGCCAGCAGTTTAATGGTCAGGGCTGCCTCACCCCTCCACTTT,CASSLMVRAASPLHF
NA,TRBJ2-7,NA,TRBV20-1,TGCAGTGCCAAGAGCGGCGGTGAGCAGTACTTC,CSAKSGGEQYF
NA,TRBJ2-5,NA,TRBV11-2,TGTGCCAGCAGCCAACGGTCTCGGGGAGGGGGAGAGACCCAGTACTTC,CASSQRSRGGGETQYF